This TCR beta chain was captured by sequencing in a study of blood T cells in healthy people across ages (dated by TCRdb to between 2015 and 2016). A note on the overall study: Template switching captured roughly one uniquely barcoded TCR beta cDNA molecule per two T cells in model experiments. Using deep sequencing normalized with unique cDNA molecular identifiers, the study measured how TCR beta repertoire diversity changes with age. Four age groups were formed from the donors: young (average 16 years), middle-aged (more than 35), aged (more than 55) and long-lived (less than 85). The study analyzed two additional independent replicas of 1 million unique cDNA reads from the same blood draw for two donors, one aged 18 to 29 and one aged 80 or older.

About this clonotype itself: Its antigen is unknown. No base quality information exists; no much larger clone differs at one position.

The roughly 39 donors, aged 6 to 90 years, were systemically healthy Caucasian individuals from Russia. Each donor gave 8 to 10 milliliters of peripheral blood, collected into EDTA-treated Vacutainer tubes. PBMCs were isolated by Ficoll-Paque density-gradient centrifugation, with at least 6 million obtained per sample. Trizol reagent was used to extract total RNA from PBMCs, with at least 5.5 micrograms per sample. For every donor, an aliquot of PBMCs went through flow cytometry to measure the percentages of naive CD45RAhigh/CD27high T cells. Libraries were built with 5' RACE. Sequencing used an Illumina HiSeq 2500. The second PCR ran for about 6 to 11 cycles and used a J-beta primer mix along with a sample-barcoded 5' primer. Each TCR beta cDNA molecule received a unique molecular identifier from a template-switch 5' adaptor carrying 12 random nucleotides. At least 2.5 million CDR3-containing paired-end reads were obtained from each sample. First-strand cDNA synthesis was performed from all RNA using the Mint cDNA synthesis kit, with priming by a TRBC-specific oligonucleotide. Following uracil-DNA glycosylase treatment, all cDNA underwent a first 18-cycle PCR with the universal primers M1SS and BC2_uni_R. The paper's processing steps were these. For normalization, 1 million high-quality reads, each with a distinct molecular identifier, were randomly selected from each sample. Reads with shared molecular identifiers were discarded instead of being binned into consensus sequences. MiTCR, with a Q25 quality threshold and the strictest error-elimination algorithm, was used for CDR3 identification, clonotype clustering and error correction. A nonparametric unseen species model using Euler transformation provided a lower-bound estimate of total TCR beta diversity. The raw public data were reprocessed by TCRdb itself: fastp quality trimming at Q25, MiXCR clonotype calling, in-frame beta chains only. A single entry per CDR3 protein holds the most common genes and DNA from its merged rows. TCRdb's processing, not the authors', yielded these V and J calls. This sample is represented by around 990,000 distinct CDR3 sequences; approximately 25% of them were singletons. The top ten clonotypes cover about 0.72% of the sample.

The investigation overall reported the following: Because the CMV infection status of the donors was unknown, age-related changes in expanded clonotypes may potentially have been confounded. There was a strong correlation between observed TCR beta diversity and the percentage of naive T cells measured by flow cytometry. Estimates of total diversity based on one million sequenced T cells were regarded as lower bounds and as underestimates. Because profiling used bulk unsorted PBMCs, naive and antigen-experienced compartments could not be compared conclusively. Compared with the aged group, more naive CD4+ T cells, fewer expanded clones and increased TCR diversity were shown by the long-lived group, suggesting age selection. As age increased, observed TCR beta diversity per million T cells dropped in a roughly linear way, and a significant reduction was already evident by age 40.

Spanning cysteine to phenylalanine, the CDR3 consists of 15 amino acids. Only CDR3 DNA remains: 45 bases, in frame from the first base. Germline trimming: 7 bases from V, 0 bases from J; junction bases outside gene matches: 9. Based on the germline V gene, the CDR1 and CDR2 sequences are SQVTM and ANQGSEA. The same data also contributed to another study, on T cells of mothers and their children. The second paper states: Donors were nine systemically healthy Caucasian individuals: three mothers and their six children. cDNA synthesis used all of the extracted RNA, with approximately 1.6 ug of RNA in each 15 ul reaction. In the second PCR, the M1S primer added sample barcodes and 2-4 random nucleotides. Each mother yielded over 8.5 million TCR beta CDR3 reads and each child about 3 million reads. In both related and unrelated pairs, thymic selection shapes the output of TCR recombination in a similar way, with inherited differences having only a minor effect. Normalized repertoire overlap was always slightly but never significantly higher in related than unrelated mother-child pairs. Persistent microchimeric T cell clones were not detected, at a sensitivity of about 90 clones per million clonotypes. Deep NGS was used in the study to compare the TCR beta repertoires of mothers and children and to look for features that separate related mother-child pairs from unrelated individuals. Mothers averaged about 40 +/- 4 years of age and children averaged about 12 +/- 4 years. After adapter ligation with NEBNext reagents, the libraries were sequenced on Illumina HiSeq 2000 with 100+100 nt paired-end reads. To avoid cross-contamination, the mother libraries and the child libraries were prepared a month apart and sequenced in separate runs. For each donor, between about 500,000 and 2,100,000 distinct TCR beta clonotypes were identified. Naive TCR beta clonotypes were estimated from low-frequency clonotypes matched to each donor's FACS-determined naive share, without sorting.

The sequence was obtained from a girl aged 2 to 9 in good health. The chain is made from TRBV29-1 and TRBJ2-4, with 7 bases in between that match TRBD2. The sequenced material came from blood. The CDR3 protein: CSARGDLLAKNIQYF. The DNA sequence is as follows: TGCAGCGCCCGGGGGGACTTGCTAGCCAAAAACATTCAGTACTTC.